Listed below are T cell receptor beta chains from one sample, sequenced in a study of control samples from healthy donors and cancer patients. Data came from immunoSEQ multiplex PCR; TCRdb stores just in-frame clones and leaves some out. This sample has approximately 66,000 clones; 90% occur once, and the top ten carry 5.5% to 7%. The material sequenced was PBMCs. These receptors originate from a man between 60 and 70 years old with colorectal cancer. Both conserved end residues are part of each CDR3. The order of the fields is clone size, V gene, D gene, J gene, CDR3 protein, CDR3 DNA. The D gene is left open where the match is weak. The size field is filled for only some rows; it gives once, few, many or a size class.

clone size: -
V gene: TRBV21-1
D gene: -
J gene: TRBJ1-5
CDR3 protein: CATSDRGGIYSNQPQHF
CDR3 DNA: TGTGCCACCAGTGACAGGGGGGGGATTTATAGCAATCAGCCCCAGCATTTT

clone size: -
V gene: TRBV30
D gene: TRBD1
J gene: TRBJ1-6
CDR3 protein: CAWSSGTAYNSPLHF
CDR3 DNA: TGTGCCTGGAGTTCCGGGACAGCCTATAATTCACCCCTCCACTTT

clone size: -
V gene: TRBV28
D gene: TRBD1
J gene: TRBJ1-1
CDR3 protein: CASSLQGGAEAFF
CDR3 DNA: TGTGCCAGCAGTCTCCAGGGGGGAGCTGAAGCTTTCTTT

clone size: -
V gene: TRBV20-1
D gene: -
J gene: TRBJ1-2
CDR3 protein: CSASTESGPYGYTF
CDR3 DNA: TGCAGTGCTAGTACCGAGAGTGGCCCCTATGGCTACACCTTC

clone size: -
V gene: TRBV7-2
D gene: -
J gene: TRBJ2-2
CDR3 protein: CASSPPGLLSGELFF
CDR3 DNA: TGTGCCAGCAGCCCGCCGGGACTGCTTTCCGGGGAGCTGTTTTTT

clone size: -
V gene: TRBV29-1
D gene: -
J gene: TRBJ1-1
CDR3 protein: CSVDNGDPNTEAFF
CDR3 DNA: TGCAGCGTTGATAATGGCGATCCGAACACTGAAGCTTTCTTT

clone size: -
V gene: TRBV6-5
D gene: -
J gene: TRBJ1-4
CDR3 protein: CASSYFYTTEKLFF
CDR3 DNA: TGTGCCAGCAGTTATTTCTACACTACTGAAAAACTGTTTTTT

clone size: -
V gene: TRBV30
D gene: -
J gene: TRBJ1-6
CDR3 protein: CAWSVGGASYNSPLHF
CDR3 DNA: TGTGCCTGGAGTGTGGGGGGGGCCTCCTATAATTCACCCCTCCACTTT

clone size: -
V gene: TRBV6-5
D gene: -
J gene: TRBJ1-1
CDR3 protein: CASKKGGGTEAFF
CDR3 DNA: TGTGCCAGCAAAAAGGGAGGCGGCACTGAAGCTTTCTTT

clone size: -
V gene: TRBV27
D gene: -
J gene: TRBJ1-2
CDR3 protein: CASRSPGARGYTF
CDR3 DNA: TGTGCCAGCAGATCACCAGGGGCGAGGGGCTACACCTTC

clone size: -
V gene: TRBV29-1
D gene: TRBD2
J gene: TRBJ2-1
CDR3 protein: CSVDRYTGTSVSYNEQFF
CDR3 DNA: TGCAGCGTTGACAGATACACCGGGACTAGCGTTTCCTACAATGAGCAGTTCTTC

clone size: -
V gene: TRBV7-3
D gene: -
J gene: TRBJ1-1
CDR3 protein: CASSRERETEAFF
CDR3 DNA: TGTGCCAGCAGCAGGGAAAGAGAAACTGAAGCTTTCTTT

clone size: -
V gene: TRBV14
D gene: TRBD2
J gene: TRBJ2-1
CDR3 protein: CASSQALAGGNEQFF
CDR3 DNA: TGTGCCAGCAGCCAAGCCCTAGCGGGGGGTAATGAGCAGTTCTTC

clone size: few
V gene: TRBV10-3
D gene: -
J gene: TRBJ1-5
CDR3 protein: CAISSPGVQPQHF
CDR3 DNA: TGTGCCATCAGTAGCCCAGGGGTTCAGCCCCAGCATTTT

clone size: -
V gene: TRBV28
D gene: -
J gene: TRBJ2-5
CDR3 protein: CASSFPSATQYF
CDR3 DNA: TGTGCCAGCAGTTTTCCGTCGGCGACCCAGTACTTC

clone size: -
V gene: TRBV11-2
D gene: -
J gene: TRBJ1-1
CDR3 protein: CASSRGGDYTEAFF
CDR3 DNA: TGTGCCAGCAGCCGAGGGGGGGATTACACTGAAGCTTTCTTT

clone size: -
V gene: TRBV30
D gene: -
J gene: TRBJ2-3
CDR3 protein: CAWSGGDTQYF
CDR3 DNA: TGTGCCTGGAGTGGAGGTGATACGCAGTATTTT

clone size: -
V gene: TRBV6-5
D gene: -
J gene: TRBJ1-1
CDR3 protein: CASSSTYRVYTEAFF
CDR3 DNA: TGTGCCAGCAGTTCGACCTACAGGGTGTACACTGAAGCTTTCTTT

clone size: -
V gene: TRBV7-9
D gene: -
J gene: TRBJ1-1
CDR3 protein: CASSLGRGGNTEAFF
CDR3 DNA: TGTGCCAGCAGCTTAGGGCGAGGGGGGAACACTGAAGCTTTCTTT

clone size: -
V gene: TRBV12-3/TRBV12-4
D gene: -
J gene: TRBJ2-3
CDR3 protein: CASRVIPGTQYF
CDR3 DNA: TGTGCCAGCAGAGTTATCCCCGGTACGCAGTATTTT

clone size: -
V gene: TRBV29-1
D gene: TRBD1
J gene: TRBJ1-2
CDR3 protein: CSVRDRGRASNYGYTF
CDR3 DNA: TGCAGCGTTCGGGACAGGGGGCGGGCGTCTAACTATGGCTACACCTTC

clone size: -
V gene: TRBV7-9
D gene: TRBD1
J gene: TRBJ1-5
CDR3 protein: CASSLGTGRGQPQHF
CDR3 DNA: TGTGCCAGCAGCTTAGGGACAGGGAGGGGTCAGCCCCAGCATTTT

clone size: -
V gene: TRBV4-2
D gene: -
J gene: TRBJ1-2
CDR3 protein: CASSLSGETYGYTF
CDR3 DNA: TGTGCCAGCAGCCTCTCCGGGGAAACATATGGCTACACCTTC

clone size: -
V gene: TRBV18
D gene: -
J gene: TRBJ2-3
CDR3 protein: CASSPPVRTDTQYF
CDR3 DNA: TGTGCCAGCTCACCACCGGTGCGCACAGATACGCAGTATTTT

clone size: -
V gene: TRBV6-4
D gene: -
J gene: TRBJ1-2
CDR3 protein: CATPTATNYGYTF
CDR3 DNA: TGTGCCACCCCTACAGCGACTAACTATGGCTACACCTTC

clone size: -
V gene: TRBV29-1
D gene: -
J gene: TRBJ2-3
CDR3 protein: CSVGDSDTQYF
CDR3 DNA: TGCAGCGTCGGGGATTCAGATACGCAGTATTTT

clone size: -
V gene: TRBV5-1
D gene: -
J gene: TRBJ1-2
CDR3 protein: CASSLGISHYGYTF
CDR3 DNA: TGCGCCAGCAGCTTGGGGATCAGCCACTATGGCTACACCTTT

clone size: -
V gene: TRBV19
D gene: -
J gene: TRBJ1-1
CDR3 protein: CASSIDSSGTEAFF
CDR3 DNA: TGTGCCAGTAGTATCGACTCCTCCGGGACAGAAGCTTTCTTT

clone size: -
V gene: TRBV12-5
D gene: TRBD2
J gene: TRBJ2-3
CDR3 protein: CASGLWRGGRSDTQYF
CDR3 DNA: TGTGCTAGTGGTTTGTGGCGGGGGGGCCGCTCAGATACGCAGTATTTT

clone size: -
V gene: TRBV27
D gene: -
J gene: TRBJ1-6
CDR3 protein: CASSFGQGNSPLHF
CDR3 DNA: TGTGCCAGCAGTTTCGGGCAGGGAAATTCACCCCTCCACTTT

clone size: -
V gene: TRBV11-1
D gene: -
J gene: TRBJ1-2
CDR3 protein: CASSPAGPIYGYTF
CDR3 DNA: TGTGCCAGCAGCCCAGCGGGGCCTATCTATGGCTACACCTTC

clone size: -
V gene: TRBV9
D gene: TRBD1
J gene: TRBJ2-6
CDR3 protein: CASSVGTGGGANVLTF
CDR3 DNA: TGTGCCAGCAGCGTAGGGACAGGGGGCGGGGCCAACGTCCTGACTTTC

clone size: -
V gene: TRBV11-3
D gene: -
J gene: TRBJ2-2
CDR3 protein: CASSLDTGTHYTGELFF
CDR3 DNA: TGTGCCAGCAGCTTAGATACCGGGACACACTACACCGGGGAGCTGTTTTTT

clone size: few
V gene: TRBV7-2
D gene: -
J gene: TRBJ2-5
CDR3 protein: CASSSSLQETQYF
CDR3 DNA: TGTGCCAGCAGCTCATCGCTTCAAGAGACCCAGTACTTC

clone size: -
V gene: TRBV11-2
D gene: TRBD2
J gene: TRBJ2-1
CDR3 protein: CASRASGSYNEQFF
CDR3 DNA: TGTGCCAGCAGGGCTAGCGGGTCGTACAATGAGCAGTTCTTC